This T cell receptor (beta chain) derives from a study of cytomegalovirus exposure and HLA in healthy donors. General study results and limits: TCR beta sequences reportedly predicted most subjects' HLA-A and HLA-B alleles accurately. Follow-up analysis later connected one missense variant in DCLRE1C with trimming of TCR beta V- and J-genes. The authors later found HLA-associated TCR beta chains more clonally expanded than equally common others. Most TCR sequences were seen very rarely across donors, but some public TCRs occurred in many.

As to this clone: The target antigen is unknown.

13 Jbeta primers and 60 Vbeta primers were used for the PCR. Only in-frame clones appear in the TCRdb table, and some are missing; sequencing was by immunoSEQ multiplex PCR. The profile covers over 65,000 clones, with roughly 80% appearing a single time and over 10% taken by the ten largest. CDR1 LGHNA and CDR2 YSLEER come from the germline V gene. CDR3 size: 12 residues. V shed 3 bases and J 15 bases; nucleotides not matched to a gene: 4. This sequence was found in a human donor in good health. Material for sequencing was PBMCs. The rearrangement joins TRBV4-3 to TRBJ2-4; 11 bases align to TRBD1. The CDR3 nucleotides are TGCGCCAGCAGCCAGGACAGGGGGCCTAGGTACTTC. This gives the protein CASSQDRGPRYF.